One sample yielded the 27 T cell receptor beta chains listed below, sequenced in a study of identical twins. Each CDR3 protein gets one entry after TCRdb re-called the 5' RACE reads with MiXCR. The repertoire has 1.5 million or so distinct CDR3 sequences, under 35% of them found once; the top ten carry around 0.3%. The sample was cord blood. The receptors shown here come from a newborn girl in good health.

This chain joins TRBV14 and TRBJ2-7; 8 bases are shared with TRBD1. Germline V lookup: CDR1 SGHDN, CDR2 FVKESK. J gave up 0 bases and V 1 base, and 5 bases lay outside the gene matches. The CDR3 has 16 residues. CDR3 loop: CASSQGRGTGSYEQYF. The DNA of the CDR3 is TGTGCCAGCAGCCAAGGAAGGGGGACAGGCTCCTACGAGCAGTACTTC.

The CDR3 region is CASSLLPRGYGYTF. The CDR3 coding sequence is TGTGCCAGCAGCTTATTGCCCAGGGGGTATGGCTACACCTTC. The chain carries TRBV7-8 and TRBJ1-2; 7 nucleotides agree with TRBD1. The J segment lost 5 bases and the V segment lost 2 bases, leaving 5 bases of the junction unmatched. CDR1 and CDR2 from the germline V gene are SGHVS and FQNEAQ. The length of the CDR3 is 14 residues.

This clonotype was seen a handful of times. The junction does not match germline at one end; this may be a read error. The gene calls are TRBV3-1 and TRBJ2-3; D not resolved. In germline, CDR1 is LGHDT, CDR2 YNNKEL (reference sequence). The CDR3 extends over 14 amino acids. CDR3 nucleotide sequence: TGTGCCAGCTGCCTTAGAACCAGCAAAGATACGCAGTATTTT. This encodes CASCLRTSKDTQYF.

The CDR3 sequence: CASKMEGNPYEQYF. The CDR3 DNA reads as TGTGCCAGCAAGATGGAGGGGAACCCCTACGAGCAGTACTTC. The chain recombines TRBV2 with TRBJ2-5; possibly TRBD2 for D (6 bases). Judging by the DNA end, TRBJ2-7 fits better; the J call may be wrong. CDR3 length equals 14 residues. In germline, CDR1 is SNHLY, CDR2 FYNNEI.

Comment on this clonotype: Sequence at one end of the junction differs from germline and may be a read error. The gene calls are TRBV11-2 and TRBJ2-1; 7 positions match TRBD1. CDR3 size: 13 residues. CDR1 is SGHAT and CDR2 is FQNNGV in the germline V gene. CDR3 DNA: TGTGCCTGCAGCCGACAGGGCAAGGATGAGCAGTTCTTC. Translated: CACSRQGKDEQFF.

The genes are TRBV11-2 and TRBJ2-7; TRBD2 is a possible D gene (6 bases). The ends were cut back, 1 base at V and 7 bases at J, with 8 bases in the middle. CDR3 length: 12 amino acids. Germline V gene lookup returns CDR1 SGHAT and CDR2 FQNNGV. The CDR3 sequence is CASSLAAGEQYF. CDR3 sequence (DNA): TGTGCCAGCAGCTTAGCCGCGGGGGAGCAGTACTTC. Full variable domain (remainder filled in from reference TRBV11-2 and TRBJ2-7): EAGVAQSPRYKIIEKRQSVAFWCNPISGHATLYWYQQILGQGPKLLIQFQNNGVVDDSQLPKDRFSAERLKGVDSTLKIQPAKLEDSAVYLCASSLAAGEQYFGPGTRLTVT.

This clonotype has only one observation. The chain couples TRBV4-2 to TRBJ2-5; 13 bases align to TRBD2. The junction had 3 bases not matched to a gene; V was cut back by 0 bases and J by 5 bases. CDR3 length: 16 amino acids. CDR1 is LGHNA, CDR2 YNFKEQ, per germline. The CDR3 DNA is TGTGCCAGCAGCCAAGAACTAGCGGGAGGGGGGGAGACCCAGTACTTC. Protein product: CASSQELAGGGETQYF.

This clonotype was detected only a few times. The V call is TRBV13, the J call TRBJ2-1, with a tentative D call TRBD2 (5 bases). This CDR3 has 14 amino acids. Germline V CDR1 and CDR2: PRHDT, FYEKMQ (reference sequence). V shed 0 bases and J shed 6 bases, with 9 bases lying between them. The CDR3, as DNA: TGTGCCAGCAGCTTAGGGAGCGGCTTCAATGAGCAGTTCTTC. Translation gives CASSLGSGFNEQFF.

The CDR3 is CASTEREAGGYTF. CDR3 DNA: TGTGCCAGCACCGAGCGCGAGGCGGGTGGCTACACCTTC. The chain carries TRBV2 and TRBJ1-2; D remains unclear. This CDR3 spans 13 amino acids. Trimming shortened V by 7 bases and J by 7 bases, and 16 bases separated the two germline ends. Germline CDR1 SNHLY, CDR2 FYNNEI.

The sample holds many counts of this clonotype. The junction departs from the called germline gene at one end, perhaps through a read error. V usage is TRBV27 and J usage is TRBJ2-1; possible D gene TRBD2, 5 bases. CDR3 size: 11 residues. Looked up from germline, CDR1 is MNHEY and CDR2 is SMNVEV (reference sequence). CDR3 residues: CASGRNNEQFF. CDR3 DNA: TGCGCCAGCGGACGGAATAATGAGCAGTTCTTC.

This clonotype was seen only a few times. For the CDR3, the DNA is TGTGCCAGCAGCGTCCCTTCCCCCGGACTAGCGGGGTACAATGAGCAGTTCTTC. Amino acid sequence: CASSVPSPGLAGYNEQFF. J is TRBJ2-1 and V is TRBV9; 12 bases align to TRBD2. Unmatched junction bases numbered 10, after V lost 2 bases and J lost 4 bases. This CDR3 spans 18 amino acids. CDR1 and CDR2 from the germline V gene are SGDLS and YYNGEE.

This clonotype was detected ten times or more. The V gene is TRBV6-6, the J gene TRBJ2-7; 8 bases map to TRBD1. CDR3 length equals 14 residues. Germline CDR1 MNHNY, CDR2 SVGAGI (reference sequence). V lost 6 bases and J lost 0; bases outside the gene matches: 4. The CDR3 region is CASSWGQASYEQYF. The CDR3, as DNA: TGTGCCAGCAGCTGGGGACAGGCCTCCTACGAGCAGTACTTC.

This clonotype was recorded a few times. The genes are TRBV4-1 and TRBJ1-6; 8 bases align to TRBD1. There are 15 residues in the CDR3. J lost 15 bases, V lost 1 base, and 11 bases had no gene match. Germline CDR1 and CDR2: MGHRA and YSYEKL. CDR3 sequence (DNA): TGCGCCAGCAGCCAAGGGGACAGGCATACCTCGGACCTCCACTTT. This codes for CASSQGDRHTSDLHF.

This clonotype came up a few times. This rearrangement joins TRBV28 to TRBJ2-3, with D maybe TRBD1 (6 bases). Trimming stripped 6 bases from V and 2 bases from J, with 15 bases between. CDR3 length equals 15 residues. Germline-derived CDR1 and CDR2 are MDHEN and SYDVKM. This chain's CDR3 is CASSRGDGATDTQYF. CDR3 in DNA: TGTGCCAGCAGCAGGGGAGATGGTGCCACAGATACGCAGTATTTT.

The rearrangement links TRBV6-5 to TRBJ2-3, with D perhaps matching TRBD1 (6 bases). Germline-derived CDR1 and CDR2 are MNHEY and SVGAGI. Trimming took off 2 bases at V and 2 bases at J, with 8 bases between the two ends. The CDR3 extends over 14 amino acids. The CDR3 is CASSYGTNTDTQYF. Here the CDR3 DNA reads TGTGCCAGCAGTTACGGGACAAACACAGATACGCAGTATTTT.

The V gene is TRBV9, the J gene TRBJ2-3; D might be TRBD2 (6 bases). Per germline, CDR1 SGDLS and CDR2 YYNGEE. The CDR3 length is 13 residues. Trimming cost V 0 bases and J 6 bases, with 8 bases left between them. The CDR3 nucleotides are TGTGCCAGCAGCGTAGGTCGGGGGGATACGCAGTATTTT. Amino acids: CASSVGRGDTQYF.

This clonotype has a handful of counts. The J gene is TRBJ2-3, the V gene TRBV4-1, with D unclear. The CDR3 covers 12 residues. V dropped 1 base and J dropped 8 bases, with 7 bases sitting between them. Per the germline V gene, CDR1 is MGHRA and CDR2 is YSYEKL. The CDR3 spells CASSQVLGTQYF. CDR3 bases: TGCGCCAGCAGCCAAGTGCTCGGTACGCAGTATTTT.

The CDR3 sequence is CASTGTVNTEAFF. CDR3 nucleotide sequence: TGTGCCAGCACCGGGACAGTGAACACTGAAGCTTTCTTT. The chain combines TRBV18 with TRBJ1-1; 7 bases align to TRBD1. Germline V gene data show CDR1 as KGHSH and CDR2 as LQKENI. The CDR3 sequence is 13 residues long. Losses at the gene ends were 8 bases for V and 0 bases for J; bases not matched to a gene: 3.

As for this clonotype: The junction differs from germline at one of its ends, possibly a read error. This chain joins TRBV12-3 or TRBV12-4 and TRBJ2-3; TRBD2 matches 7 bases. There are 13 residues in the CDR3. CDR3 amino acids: CASSLGGGDMQYF. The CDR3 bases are TGTGCCAGCAGTTTAGGCGGGGGTGATATGCAGTATTTT.

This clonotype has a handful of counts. DNA for the CDR3: TGCGCCAGCAGCCGGACCCCGGGACTACCTTCCTACAATGAGCAGTTCTTC. Amino acid sequence: CASSRTPGLPSYNEQFF. The gene calls are TRBV4-1 and TRBJ2-1, with 7 positions matching TRBD2. J gave up 1 base and V 4 bases, and 10 bases lay outside the gene matches. Per the germline V gene, CDR1 is MGHRA and CDR2 is YSYEKL. This CDR3 is 17 amino acids long.

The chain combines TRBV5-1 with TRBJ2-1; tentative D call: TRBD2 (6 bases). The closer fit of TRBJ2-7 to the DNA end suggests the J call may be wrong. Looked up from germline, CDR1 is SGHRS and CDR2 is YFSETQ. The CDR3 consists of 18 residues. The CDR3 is CASSLVTVGSSSYNEQYF. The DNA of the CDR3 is TGCGCCAGCAGCTTGGTCACGGTCGGGAGCAGCTCCTACAATGAGCAGTACTTC.

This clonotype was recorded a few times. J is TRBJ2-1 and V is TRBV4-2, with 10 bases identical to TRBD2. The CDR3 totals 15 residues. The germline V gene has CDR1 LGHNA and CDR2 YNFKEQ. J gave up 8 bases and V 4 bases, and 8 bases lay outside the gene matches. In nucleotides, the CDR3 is TGTGCCAGCAGCCTTTCTAGCGGGAGTGGGGATGAGCAGTTCTTC. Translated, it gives CASSLSSGSGDEQFF.

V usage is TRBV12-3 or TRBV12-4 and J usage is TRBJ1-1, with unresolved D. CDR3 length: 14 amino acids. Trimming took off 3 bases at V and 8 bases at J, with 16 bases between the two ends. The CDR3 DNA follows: TGTGCCAGCAGTTTGGGGTTGGTTCCCGGGGAAGCTTTCTTT. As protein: CASSLGLVPGEAFF.

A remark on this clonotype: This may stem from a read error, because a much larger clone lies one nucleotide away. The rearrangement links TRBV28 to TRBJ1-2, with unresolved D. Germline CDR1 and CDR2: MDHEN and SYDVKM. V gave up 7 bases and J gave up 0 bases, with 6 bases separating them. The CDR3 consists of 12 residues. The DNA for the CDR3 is TGTGCCAGCACCAAAACTAACTATGGCTACACCTTC. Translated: CASTKTNYGYTF.

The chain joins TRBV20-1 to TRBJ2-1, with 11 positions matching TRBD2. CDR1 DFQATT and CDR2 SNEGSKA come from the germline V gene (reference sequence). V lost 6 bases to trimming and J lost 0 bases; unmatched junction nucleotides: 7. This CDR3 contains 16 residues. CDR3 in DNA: TGCAGTGCCGCTTCACTAGCGGGGGACTCCTACAATGAGCAGTTCTTC. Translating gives CSAASLAGDSYNEQFF.

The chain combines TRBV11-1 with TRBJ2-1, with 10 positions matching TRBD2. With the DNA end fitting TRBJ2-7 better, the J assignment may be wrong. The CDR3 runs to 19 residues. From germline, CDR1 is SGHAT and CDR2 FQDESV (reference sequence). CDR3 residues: CASSHPVPRLAGVYNEQYF. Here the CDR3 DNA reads TGTGCCAGCAGCCACCCCGTGCCGCGTCTAGCGGGAGTCTACAATGAGCAGTACTTC.

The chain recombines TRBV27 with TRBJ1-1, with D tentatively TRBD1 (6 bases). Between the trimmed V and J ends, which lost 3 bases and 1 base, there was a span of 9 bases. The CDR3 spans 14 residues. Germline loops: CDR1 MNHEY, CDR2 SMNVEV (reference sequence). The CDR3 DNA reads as TGTGCCAGCAGTTTTAAGGGACAGAACACTGAAGCTTTCTTT. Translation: CASSFKGQNTEAFF.